Listed below are T cell receptor beta chains from one sample, sequenced in a study of cytomegalovirus exposure and HLA in healthy donors. The assay was immunoSEQ multiplex PCR, and TCRdb's table has in-frame clones only and misses some. This sample has about 150,000 clones, with 85% to 90% found just once. The specimen was PBMCs. The receptors come from a woman aged 30 to 39 in good health and CMV-seronegative. Both conserved end residues are part of each CDR3. Fields, in order: CDR3 length, V gene, clone size, CDR3 protein. Size tells how often a clone was seen (once, few, many) or the class of an expanded clone, and some rows leave it out.

cdr3_length: 12; v_call: TRBV7-6; clone_size: -; cdr3_aa: CASSLTGREQYF
cdr3_length: 14; v_call: TRBV7-9; clone_size: -; cdr3_aa: CSSSLTQGAYEQYF
cdr3_length: 17; v_call: TRBV4-3; clone_size: -; cdr3_aa: CASSQYRDSRRVGEQFF
cdr3_length: 15; v_call: TRBV30; clone_size: -; cdr3_aa: CAWSGPGQNNQPQHF
cdr3_length: 13; v_call: TRBV7-7; clone_size: -; cdr3_aa: CASSLKYTDTQYF
cdr3_length: 15; v_call: TRBV30; clone_size: -; cdr3_aa: CAWSSKGALNYGYTF
cdr3_length: 14; v_call: TRBV30; clone_size: -; cdr3_aa: CAWSVGGGAYEQYF
cdr3_length: 15; v_call: TRBV5-1; clone_size: -; cdr3_aa: CASSRGQGGTGELFF
cdr3_length: 15; v_call: TRBV9; clone_size: -; cdr3_aa: CASSVSGTGEGGYTF
cdr3_length: 16; v_call: TRBV6-1; clone_size: -; cdr3_aa: CASSARQGVLPYEQYF
cdr3_length: 13; v_call: TRBV2; clone_size: -; cdr3_aa: CASSEAVYNEQFF
cdr3_length: 12; v_call: TRBV18; clone_size: -; cdr3_aa: CASSRDWDEQYF
cdr3_length: 13; v_call: TRBV7-6; clone_size: -; cdr3_aa: CASSSGGTGELFF
cdr3_length: 15; v_call: TRBV30; clone_size: few; cdr3_aa: CACRFRTGDTGELFF
cdr3_length: 19; v_call: TRBV30; clone_size: -; cdr3_aa: CAWSVRVRTGGIRLVNAVF
cdr3_length: 18; v_call: TRBV7-8; clone_size: -; cdr3_aa: CASSARTGPFFSGNTIYF
cdr3_length: 13; v_call: TRBV27; clone_size: -; cdr3_aa: CASSSDNAYEQYF
cdr3_length: 16; v_call: TRBV19; clone_size: -; cdr3_aa: CASTNGPTGAPYEQYF
cdr3_length: 15; v_call: TRBV15; clone_size: few; cdr3_aa: CATRRGGGEGSPLHF
cdr3_length: 15; v_call: TRBV6-6; clone_size: -; cdr3_aa: CASTSGGYGANVLTF
cdr3_length: 16; v_call: TRBV19; clone_size: -; cdr3_aa: CASSIAASGSYNEQFF
cdr3_length: 13; v_call: TRBV6-5; clone_size: -; cdr3_aa: CASSAQENTEAFF
cdr3_length: 11; v_call: TRBV11-2; clone_size: -; cdr3_aa: CAFGELWGYTF
cdr3_length: 13; v_call: TRBV19; clone_size: -; cdr3_aa: CASNPGGNTEAFF
cdr3_length: 12; v_call: TRBV7-9; clone_size: -; cdr3_aa: CASGSRAETQYF
cdr3_length: 16; v_call: TRBV2; clone_size: few; cdr3_aa: CASSEGDRGLREKLFF
cdr3_length: 16; v_call: TRBV28; clone_size: -; cdr3_aa: CAIQPRLAGAIDTQYF
cdr3_length: 17; v_call: TRBV7-2; clone_size: -; cdr3_aa: CASSSPTSGTSYNEQFF
cdr3_length: 14; v_call: TRBV7-2; clone_size: -; cdr3_aa: CASSPRQGGLEQFF
cdr3_length: 15; v_call: TRBV7-3; clone_size: -; cdr3_aa: CASSKNGDRGSVAFF
cdr3_length: 13; v_call: TRBV27; clone_size: -; cdr3_aa: CASSLRRPDTQYF
cdr3_length: 13; v_call: TRBV5-6; clone_size: -; cdr3_aa: CASSIRTGSEQYF
cdr3_length: 13; v_call: TRBV6-6; clone_size: once; cdr3_aa: CASRLAGQETQYF
cdr3_length: 13; v_call: TRBV30; clone_size: -; cdr3_aa: CAWVGPGTYEQYF
cdr3_length: 16; v_call: TRBV7-9; clone_size: -; cdr3_aa: CASSSPDRTVGNEQFF
cdr3_length: 14; v_call: TRBV9; clone_size: -; cdr3_aa: CASSVSGSRYGYTF
cdr3_length: 14; v_call: TRBV28; clone_size: once; cdr3_aa: CASSYGTGEEKLFF
cdr3_length: 16; v_call: TRBV9; clone_size: -; cdr3_aa: CASSEQTSGIQNEQFF
cdr3_length: 16; v_call: TRBV2; clone_size: -; cdr3_aa: CASSVPRWDINYGYTF
cdr3_length: 14; v_call: TRBV28; clone_size: -; cdr3_aa: CASLPHLRGLGGFF
cdr3_length: 12; v_call: TRBV18; clone_size: -; cdr3_aa: CASSLEQETQYF
cdr3_length: 16; v_call: TRBV5-5; clone_size: -; cdr3_aa: CASSPGWRGLNTEAFF
cdr3_length: 14; v_call: TRBV6-5; clone_size: once; cdr3_aa: CASSSGTSSSEQFF
cdr3_length: 16; v_call: TRBV13; clone_size: -; cdr3_aa: CASSLRTGGPTDTQYF
cdr3_length: 13; v_call: TRBV6-5; clone_size: -; cdr3_aa: CASRQGLGTEAFF
cdr3_length: 16; v_call: TRBV28; clone_size: -; cdr3_aa: CASSSDPTGDPYGYTF
cdr3_length: 12; v_call: TRBV28; clone_size: -; cdr3_aa: CASGAGIRGYTF
cdr3_length: 18; v_call: TRBV30; clone_size: -; cdr3_aa: CAWRPDRVRRLNTGELFF
cdr3_length: 15; v_call: TRBV5-1; clone_size: -; cdr3_aa: CASSSQGLVPYEQYF
cdr3_length: 15; v_call: TRBV9; clone_size: once; cdr3_aa: CASSVGGGPVNEQFF
cdr3_length: 14; v_call: TRBV28; clone_size: once; cdr3_aa: CASSGQGAGNTIYF
cdr3_length: 15; v_call: TRBV2; clone_size: -; cdr3_aa: CASSEAGGLGYEQYF
cdr3_length: 16; v_call: TRBV19; clone_size: -; cdr3_aa: CASSIDPGQGKNIQYF
cdr3_length: 12; v_call: TRBV2; clone_size: -; cdr3_aa: CASMTGTQPQHF
cdr3_length: 17; v_call: TRBV2; clone_size: once; cdr3_aa: CASSWDRLKSSYNEQFF
cdr3_length: 14; v_call: TRBV28; clone_size: -; cdr3_aa: CASSLTGGGTEAFF
cdr3_length: 17; v_call: TRBV28; clone_size: -; cdr3_aa: CASSPILGAGAGYGYTF
cdr3_length: 16; v_call: TRBV7-9; clone_size: -; cdr3_aa: CASSLAGRGYNSPLHF
cdr3_length: 16; v_call: TRBV7-3; clone_size: -; cdr3_aa: CASSLNPSGGVDTQYF